The present T cell receptor (beta chain) was sequenced within a study of blood T cell repertoires in COVID-19. Study background: COVID-19 samples from acute and convalescent phases originated in the United States, Italy and Spain. T cells, B-cell-depleted T cells, or PBMCs provided the cDNA or gDNA that served as material.

V dropped 6 bases and J dropped 2 bases, with 14 bases sitting between them. Germline CDR1 is SEHNR and CDR2 is FQNEAQ (reference sequence). The CDR3 totals 15 residues. In the study's own analysis: Quantification of nucleated cells was approximated via reference gene primer amplification. TCRdb keeps only in-frame clones here, not all; method: immunoSEQ multiplex PCR. The DNA gave D and trimming, while V, J and clone size come from that table. This table holds tens of thousands of clones, approximately 86% found once. Sequencing input: peripheral blood. The rearrangement links TRBV7-9 to TRBJ2-1, with a weak D call TRBD2 (6 bases). This TCR was recovered from a man in his 70s with acute or convalescent COVID-19. CDR3 protein: CASSSGRDAYNEQFF. CDR3 nucleotide sequence: TGTGCCAGCAGTTCCGGGAGAGACGCCTACAATGAGCAGTTCTTC.